Listed below are T cell receptor beta chains from one sample, sequenced in a study of regulatory T cells in long-lasting Graves disease. TCRdb fed the multiplex PCR reads into MiXCR, producing one record per CDR3 protein. The sample has 510,000 or so distinct CDR3 sequences, around 12% seen once. This sample was also put to use in a study of T cells in Graves' hyperthyroidism and ophthalmopathy.

This material consisted of peripheral blood mononuclear cells (PBMCs), taken at new diagnosis, from a patient treated with antithyroid drugs. The origin of the receptors is a woman aged 25 to 45 with Graves disease. Each CDR3 is given with its conserved first and last residue. A D gene is named only where the DNA matches it firmly. Some rows have no size entry. The others give once, few or many, or a class for an expanded clone.

clone_size j_call d_call v_call cdr3_nt cdr3_aa
few TRBJ1-2 . TRBV4-1 TGCGCCAGCAGCCAAGCAGGCGCACTCAACTATGGCTACACCTTC CASSQAGALNYGYTF
many TRBJ1-6 . TRBV7-8 TGTGCCAGCAGCTTAGGGAGGTCCTATAATTCACCCCTCCACTTT CASSLGRSYNSPLHF
many TRBJ2-1 TRBD2 TRBV13 TGTGCCAGCAGCCCCCCGGGACTAGCGGTGGTTGAGCAGTTCTTC CASSPPGLAVVEQFF
. TRBJ2-1 TRBD2 TRBV13 TGTGCCAGCAGCTTCACTAGCGGCGTTGGTGAGCAGTTCTTC CASSFTSGVGEQFF
. TRBJ1-3 . TRBV11-2 TGTGCCAGCAGCAAAAGACAGGCCAGCTCTGGAAACACCATATATTTT CASSKRQASSGNTIYF
many TRBJ2-3 . TRBV9 TGTGCCAGCAGCGTAGCGGACACAGATACGCAGTATTTT CASSVADTDTQYF
many TRBJ1-6 . TRBV9 TGTGCCAGCACCCCAGCAAGGGACCGATCTTATAATTCACCCCTCCACTTT CASTPARDRSYNSPLHF
few TRBJ2-7 TRBD2 TRBV20-1 TGCAGTGCTAGAGAGACTAGCGGGAGGGCCTACGAGCAGTACTTC CSARETSGRAYEQYF
. TRBJ1-5 . TRBV7-2 TGTGCCAGCAGCTTAGTTCCCTGGGGGGTTAGCAATCAGCCCCAGCATTTT CASSLVPWGVSNQPQHF
. TRBJ2-2 . TRBV30 TGTGCCTGGAGTTCGAGAAACACCGGGGAGCTGTTTTTT CAWSSRNTGELFF
many TRBJ2-1 TRBD2 TRBV19 TGTGCCAGTAGTACGACCGGTAGCGGGAGCTCCTACAATGAGCAGTTCTTC CASSTTGSGSSYNEQFF
many TRBJ1-2 TRBD1 TRBV6-1 TGTGCCAGCAGAATAGGGACAGGGGACAACTATGGCTACACCTTC CASRIGTGDNYGYTF
many TRBJ1-1 TRBD1 TRBV6-4 TGTGCCAGCAGTCCCCTGGGGACAGGGGGTGAAGCTTTCTTT CASSPLGTGGEAFF
many TRBJ1-2 . TRBV15 TGTGCCACCAGCAGAGGCGTGGGAGGCTATGGCTACACCTTC CATSRGVGGYGYTF
many TRBJ2-1 TRBD2 TRBV18 TGTGCCAGCTCACCGAACATGGGACTAGGCGATGAGCAGTTCTTC CASSPNMGLGDEQFF
. TRBJ2-7 TRBD2 TRBV20-1 TGCAGTGCTGCCCGGACTAGCGGCTCCTACGAGCAGTACTTC CSAARTSGSYEQYF
. TRBJ2-5 TRBD1 TRBV7-9 TGTGCCAGCAGCCCGAGAGGGGGCTGGGGAGAGACCCAGTACTTC CASSPRGGWGETQYF
many TRBJ2-7 TRBD1 TRBV28 TGTGCCAGCAACCGAGACAGGGGGTTGGAGCAGTACTTC CASNRDRGLEQYF
. TRBJ1-2 . TRBV20-1 TGCAGTGCTAGAGGGACACCTTATGGCTACACCTTC CSARGTPYGYTF
few TRBJ2-1 TRBD1 TRBV20-1 TGCAGTGCTAGAGATGGGAGACAGGGGGCTGCTGAGCAGTTCTTC CSARDGRQGAAEQFF
many TRBJ1-5 . TRBV12-3/TRBV12-4 TGTGCCAGCAGCAGGGAAGATCAGCCCCAGCATTTT CASSREDQPQHF
many TRBJ2-3 TRBD2 TRBV2 TGTGCCAGCAGTGAGGTCGGGGGGGTTACGCAGTATTTT CASSEVGGVTQYF
. TRBJ2-5 . TRBV18 TGTGCCAGCTCACCACCGGAGGGGGTAGAGACCCAGTACTTC CASSPPEGVETQYF
many TRBJ2-3 . TRBV11-3 TGTGCCAGCAGCTCAGGAAGAGGCGCAGATACGCAGTATTTT CASSSGRGADTQYF
few TRBJ1-4 TRBD1 TRBV20-1 TGCAGTGCTAGTAGGCCCGGGACAGGGAATGAAAAACTGTTTTTT CSASRPGTGNEKLFF
many TRBJ1-1 . TRBV30 TGTGCCTGGAGTGTACCGATCAGAGGGAGCCCCTCAAACACTGAAGCTTTCTTT CAWSVPIRGSPSNTEAFF
many TRBJ2-7 . TRBV12-3/TRBV12-4 TGTGCCAGCAGTTTATTCCAGGTTGGTGAGCAGTACTTC CASSLFQVGEQYF
many TRBJ1-2 . TRBV19 TGTGCCAGTAGTATAGTCAACGGGGCCAACTATGGCTACACCTTC CASSIVNGANYGYTF